These 4 T cell receptor beta chains originate from one sample sequenced in a study of CD8 T cells in ankylosing spondylitis. The antigens these receptors bind are not known. Broader study findings: Ankylosing spondylitis blood appeared to be characterized by a TCR beta motif of 8 or 9 highly homologous variants.

TCRdb re-called the 5' RACE reads through MiXCR, storing one row per CDR3 protein. The sample contains about 540,000 distinct CDR3 sequences, roughly an eighth of which appear only once. Sequenced: blood, either unsorted or a sorted T cell fraction (not recorded which). These receptors were collected from a male donor with ankylosing spondylitis.

The gene calls are TRBV27 and TRBJ2-2, with 8 nucleotides matching TRBD2. The V gene's germline CDR1 is MNHEY and CDR2 SMNVEV (reference sequence). The CDR3 sequence is 13 residues long. V lost 10 bases to trimming and J lost 7 bases; unmatched junction nucleotides: 8. CDR3 sequence reads: CATHPGGVGELFF. The CDR3 DNA sequence: TGTGCCACCCATCCGGGAGGGGTCGGGGAGCTGTTTTTT.

The chain recombines TRBV5-1 with TRBJ1-4, with no clear D. Germline V lookup: CDR1 SGHRS, CDR2 YFSETQ. V shed 0 bases and J shed 4 bases, with 10 bases lying between them. The CDR3 is made up of 15 amino acids. The CDR3 protein is CASSLDRLDNEKLFF. CDR3 coding DNA: TGCGCCAGCAGCTTGGATCGGTTAGATAATGAAAAACTGTTTTTT.

The chain has TRBV5-1 and TRBJ2-7; 11 bases map to TRBD1. The CDR3 loop spans 16 amino acids. The V gene end was trimmed by 5 bases and the J gene end by 2 bases; junction bases not matched to a gene: 9. Germline V CDR1 and CDR2: SGHRS, YFSETQ. For the CDR3, the DNA is TGCGCCAGCAGTCAACCGGGACAGGGGGGCCCCTACGAGCAGTACTTC. Protein product: CASSQPGQGGPYEQYF.

The J gene is TRBJ2-7, the V gene TRBV19; D is unclear. The germline CDR1 and CDR2 sequences are LNHDA and SQIVND (reference sequence). The CDR3 is 12 amino acids. The V end was cut by 5 bases, the J end by 3 bases, with 8 bases between. The CDR3 reads CASSGDVYEQYF. The DNA for the CDR3 is TGTGCCAGTAGTGGCGACGTCTACGAGCAGTACTTC.